The rows below give T cell receptor beta chains drawn from one sample of a study of cytomegalovirus exposure and HLA in healthy donors. The repertoire was sequenced with immunoSEQ multiplex PCR; TCRdb's copy has only in-frame clones and lacks some. The table has about 120,000 clones, roughly four fifths seen once; the top ten hold 11%. The sample comprised PBMCs. These TCRs come from a male donor in good health and CMV-seropositive. Both conserved end residues are part of each CDR3. Each record gives: J gene, V gene, D gene, clone size, CDR3 DNA, CDR3 protein. D genes are given only for firm matches. Clone sizes are given selectively: once, few, many, or a class where the clone is expanded.

TRBJ2-7	TRBV29-1	TRBD1	NA	TGCAGCGTTGTGGGGGACAGGACCTCCTACGAGCAGTACTTC	CSVVGDRTSYEQYF
TRBJ2-3	TRBV9	NA	NA	TGTGCCAGCGGACCGGACGGGATTGAGGATACGCAGTATTTT	CASGPDGIEDTQYF
TRBJ1-5	TRBV19	NA	NA	TGTGCCAGTAGTATAATCAGGGAGGGCAATCAGCCCCAGCATTTT	CASSIIREGNQPQHF
TRBJ1-2	TRBV7-8	TRBD1	NA	TGTGCCAGCAGCTTAGCAGACAGGGTGTATGGCTACACCTTC	CASSLADRVYGYTF
TRBJ1-2	TRBV7-2	NA	NA	TGTGCCAGCAGCTCCATCGGGCGGGGGTTGGAAGGCTACACCTTC	CASSSIGRGLEGYTF
TRBJ2-4	TRBV4-2	TRBD1	few	TGTGCCAGCAGCCGAAACAGGGGCAGGGTCAGCATTCAGTACTTC	CASSRNRGRVSIQYF
TRBJ1-1	TRBV6-4	NA	NA	TGTGCCAGCAGTGACCGGGTGGGGGCTATAACGGCTTTCTTT	CASSDRVGAITAFF
TRBJ2-7	TRBV2	NA	NA	TGTGCCAGCAGCCGAGGCGGGACGGAAGCCTACGAGCAGTACTTC	CASSRGGTEAYEQYF
TRBJ2-2	TRBV5-1	TRBD1	NA	TGCGCCAGCAGGGGGACAGGGCGAACCGGGGAGCTGTTTTTT	CASRGTGRTGELFF
TRBJ2-7	TRBV7-6	TRBD2	NA	TGTGCCAGCAGCACAGGCTCTAGCGGGAGGACCCTCTCCTACGAGCAGTACTTC	CASSTGSSGRTLSYEQYF
TRBJ1-2	TRBV30	NA	NA	TGTGCCTGGAGGGGGGGCTATGGCTACACCTTC	CAWRGGYGYTF
TRBJ2-5	TRBV4-3	NA	NA	TGCGCCAGCAGCCAAGAGAAGGGGTCCCAAGAGACCCAGTACTTC	CASSQEKGSQETQYF
TRBJ2-3	TRBV11-3	TRBD1	few	TGTGCCAGCGGACAGGGGGTCACAGATACGCAGTATTTT	CASGQGVTDTQYF
TRBJ2-5	TRBV30	NA	NA	TGTGCCTGGTCGCAGGGCAAAGAGACCCAGTACTTC	CAWSQGKETQYF
TRBJ2-1	TRBV28	TRBD2	NA	TGTGCCAGCAGCGTAGCGGGATCTTTAGAGTTGAATGAGCAGTTCTTC	CASSVAGSLELNEQFF
TRBJ1-1	TRBV27	TRBD1	NA	TGTGCCAGCAGTCCCACGACAGGGGTTGACACTGAAGCTTTCTTT	CASSPTTGVDTEAFF
TRBJ2-3	TRBV5-1	TRBD2	NA	TGCGCCAGCAGGCCGGGACTAGCGGGAAGCACAGATACGCAGTATTTT	CASRPGLAGSTDTQYF